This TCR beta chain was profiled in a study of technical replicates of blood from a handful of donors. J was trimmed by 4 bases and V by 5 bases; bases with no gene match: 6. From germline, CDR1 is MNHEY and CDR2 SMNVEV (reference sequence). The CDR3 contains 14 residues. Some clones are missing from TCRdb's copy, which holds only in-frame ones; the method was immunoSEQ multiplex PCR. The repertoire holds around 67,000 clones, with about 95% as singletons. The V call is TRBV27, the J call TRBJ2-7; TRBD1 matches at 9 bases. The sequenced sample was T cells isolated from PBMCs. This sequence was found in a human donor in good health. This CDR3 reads CASSGIDRGYEQYF. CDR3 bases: TGTGCCAGCAGTGGTATCGACAGGGGGTACGAGCAGTACTTC.